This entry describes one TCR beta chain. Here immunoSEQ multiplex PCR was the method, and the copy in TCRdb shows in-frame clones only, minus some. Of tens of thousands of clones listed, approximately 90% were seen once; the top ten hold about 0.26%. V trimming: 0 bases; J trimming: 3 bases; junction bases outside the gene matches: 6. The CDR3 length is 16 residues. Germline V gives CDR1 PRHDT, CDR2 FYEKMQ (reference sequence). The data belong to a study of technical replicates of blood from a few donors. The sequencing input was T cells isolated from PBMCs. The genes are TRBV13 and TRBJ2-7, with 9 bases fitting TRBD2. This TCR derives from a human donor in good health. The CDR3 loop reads CASSLGRASGDYEQYF. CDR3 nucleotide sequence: TGTGCCAGCAGCTTAGGCCGGGCTAGCGGGGACTACGAGCAGTACTTC.